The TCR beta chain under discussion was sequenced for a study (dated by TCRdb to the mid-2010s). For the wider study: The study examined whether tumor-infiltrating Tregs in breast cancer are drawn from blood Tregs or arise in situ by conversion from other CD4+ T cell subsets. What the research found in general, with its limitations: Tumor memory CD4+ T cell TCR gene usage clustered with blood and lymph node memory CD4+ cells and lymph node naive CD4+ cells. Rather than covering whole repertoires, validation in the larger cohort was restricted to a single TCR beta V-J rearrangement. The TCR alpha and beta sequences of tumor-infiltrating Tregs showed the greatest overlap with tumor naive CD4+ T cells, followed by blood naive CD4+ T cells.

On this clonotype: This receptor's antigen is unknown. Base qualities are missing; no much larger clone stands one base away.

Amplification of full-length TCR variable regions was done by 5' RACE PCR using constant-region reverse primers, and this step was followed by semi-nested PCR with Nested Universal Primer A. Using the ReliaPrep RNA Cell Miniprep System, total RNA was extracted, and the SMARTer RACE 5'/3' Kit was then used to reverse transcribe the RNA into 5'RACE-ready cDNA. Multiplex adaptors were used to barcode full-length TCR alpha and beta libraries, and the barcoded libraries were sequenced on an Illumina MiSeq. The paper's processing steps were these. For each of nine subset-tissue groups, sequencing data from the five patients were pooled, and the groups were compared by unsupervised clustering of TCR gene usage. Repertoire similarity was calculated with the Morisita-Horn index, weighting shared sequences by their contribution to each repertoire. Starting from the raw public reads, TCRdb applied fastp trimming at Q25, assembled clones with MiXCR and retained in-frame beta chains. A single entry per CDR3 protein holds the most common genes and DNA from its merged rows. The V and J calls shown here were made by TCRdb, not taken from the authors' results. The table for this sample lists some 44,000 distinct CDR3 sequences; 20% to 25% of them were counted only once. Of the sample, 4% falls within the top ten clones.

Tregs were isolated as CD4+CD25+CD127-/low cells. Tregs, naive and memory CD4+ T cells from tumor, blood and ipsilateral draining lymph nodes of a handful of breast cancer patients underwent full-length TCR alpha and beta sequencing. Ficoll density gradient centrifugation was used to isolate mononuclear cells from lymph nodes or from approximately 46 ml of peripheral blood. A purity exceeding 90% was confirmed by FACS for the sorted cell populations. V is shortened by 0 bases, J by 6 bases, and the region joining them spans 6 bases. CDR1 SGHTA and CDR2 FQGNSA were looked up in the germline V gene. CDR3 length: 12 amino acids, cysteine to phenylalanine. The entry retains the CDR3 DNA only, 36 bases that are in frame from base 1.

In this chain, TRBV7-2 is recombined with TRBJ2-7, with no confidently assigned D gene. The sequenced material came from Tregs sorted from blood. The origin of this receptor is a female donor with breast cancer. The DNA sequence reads TGTGCCAGCAGCTTAGCGGGAACCGAGCAGTACTTC. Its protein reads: CASSLAGTEQYF. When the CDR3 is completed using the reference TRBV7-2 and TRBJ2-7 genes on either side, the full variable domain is GAGVSQSPSNKVTEKGKDVELRCDPISGHTALYWYRQSLGQGLEFLIYFQGNSAPDKSGLPSDRFSAERTGGSVSTLTIQRTQQEDSAVYLCASSLAGTEQYFGPGTRLTVT.